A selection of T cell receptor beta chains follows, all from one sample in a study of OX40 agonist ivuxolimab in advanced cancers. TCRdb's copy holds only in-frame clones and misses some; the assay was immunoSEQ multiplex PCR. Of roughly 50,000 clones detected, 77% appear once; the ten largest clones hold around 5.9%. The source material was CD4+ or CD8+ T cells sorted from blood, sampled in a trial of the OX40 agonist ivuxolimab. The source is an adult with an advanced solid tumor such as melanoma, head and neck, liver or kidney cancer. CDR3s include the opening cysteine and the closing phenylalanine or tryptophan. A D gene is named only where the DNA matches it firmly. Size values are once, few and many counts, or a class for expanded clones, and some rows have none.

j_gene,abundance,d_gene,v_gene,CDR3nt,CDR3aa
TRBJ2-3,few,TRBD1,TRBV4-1,TGCGCCAGCAGCCAAGGATTCCCCAGGGGGAGCACAGATACGCAGTATTTT,CASSQGFPRGSTDTQYF
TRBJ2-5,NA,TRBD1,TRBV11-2,TGTGCCAGCAGCCGGGACAGGGGTGAGACCCAGTACTTC,CASSRDRGETQYF
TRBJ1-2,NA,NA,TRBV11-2,TGTGCCAGCAGCTTAGACAGATATGGCTACACCTTC,CASSLDRYGYTF
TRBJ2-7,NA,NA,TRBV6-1,TGTGCCAGCAGTGAATCATGGACACGGAGCTACGAGCAGTACTTC,CASSESWTRSYEQYF
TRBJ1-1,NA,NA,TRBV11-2,TGTGCCAGCAGCCCGGGGACGGTCATGAACACTGAAGCTTTCTTT,CASSPGTVMNTEAFF
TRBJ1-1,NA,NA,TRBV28,TGTGCCAGCAGTTCAGATTTGGGTACTGAAGCTTTCTTT,CASSSDLGTEAFF
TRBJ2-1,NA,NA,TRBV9,TGTGCCAGCAGGGGGGGGCCAGGGGCCTACAATGAGCAGTTCTTC,CASRGGPGAYNEQFF
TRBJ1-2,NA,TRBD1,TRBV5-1,TGCGCCAGTCGATTACAGGGGGCGAAGGACTATGGCTACACCTTC,CASRLQGAKDYGYTF
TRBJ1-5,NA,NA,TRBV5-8,TGTGCCAGCAGCTTGGGGGTCTGGCAGGGTCCCCAGCATTTT,CASSLGVWQGPQHF
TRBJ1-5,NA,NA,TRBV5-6,TGTGCCAGCAGCTTGCGCAGGGGCGGGAATCAGCCCCAGCATTTT,CASSLRRGGNQPQHF